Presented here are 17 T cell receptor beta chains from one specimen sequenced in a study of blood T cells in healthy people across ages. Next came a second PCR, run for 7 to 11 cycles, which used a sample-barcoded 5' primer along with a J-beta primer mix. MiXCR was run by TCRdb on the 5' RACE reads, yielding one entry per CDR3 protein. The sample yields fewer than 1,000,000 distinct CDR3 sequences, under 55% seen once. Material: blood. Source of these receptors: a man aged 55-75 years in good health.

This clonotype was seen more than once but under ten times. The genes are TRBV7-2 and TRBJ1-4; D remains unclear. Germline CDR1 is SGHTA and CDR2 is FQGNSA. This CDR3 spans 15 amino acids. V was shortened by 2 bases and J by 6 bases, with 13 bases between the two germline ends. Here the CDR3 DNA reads TGTGCCAGCAGCTTATCGGCAGGAAATTATGAAAAACTGTTTTTT. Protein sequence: CASSLSAGNYEKLFF.

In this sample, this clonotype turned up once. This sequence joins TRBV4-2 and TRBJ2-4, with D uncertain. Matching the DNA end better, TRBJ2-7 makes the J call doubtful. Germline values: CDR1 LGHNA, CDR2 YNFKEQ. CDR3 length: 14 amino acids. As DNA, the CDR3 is TGTGCCAGCAGCCATTCGCAGGTTTCCTACGAGCAGTACGTC. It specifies CASSHSQVSYEQYV.

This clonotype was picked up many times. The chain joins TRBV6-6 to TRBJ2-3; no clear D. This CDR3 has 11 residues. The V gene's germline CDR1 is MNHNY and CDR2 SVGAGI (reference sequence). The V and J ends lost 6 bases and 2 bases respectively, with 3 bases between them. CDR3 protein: CASRYTDTQYF. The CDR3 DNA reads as TGTGCCAGCAGATACACAGATACGCAGTATTTT.

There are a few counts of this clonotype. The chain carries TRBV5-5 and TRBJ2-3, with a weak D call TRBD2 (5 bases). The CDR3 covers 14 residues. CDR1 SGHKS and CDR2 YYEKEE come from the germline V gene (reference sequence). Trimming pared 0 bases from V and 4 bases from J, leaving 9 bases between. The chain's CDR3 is CASSLEYGADTQYF. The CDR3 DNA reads TGTGCCAGCAGCTTGGAATACGGGGCAGATACGCAGTATTTT.

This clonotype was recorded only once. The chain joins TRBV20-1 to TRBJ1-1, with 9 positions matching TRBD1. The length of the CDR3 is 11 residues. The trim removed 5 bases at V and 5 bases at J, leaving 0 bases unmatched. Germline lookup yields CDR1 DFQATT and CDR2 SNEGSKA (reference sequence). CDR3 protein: CSAGTGTEAFF. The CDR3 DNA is TGCAGTGCTGGGACAGGGACTGAAGCTTTCTTT.

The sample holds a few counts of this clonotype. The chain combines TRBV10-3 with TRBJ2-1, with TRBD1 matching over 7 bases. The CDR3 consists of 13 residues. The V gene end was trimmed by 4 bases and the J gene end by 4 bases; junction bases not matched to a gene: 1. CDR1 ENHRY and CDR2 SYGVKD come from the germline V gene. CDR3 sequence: CAISVDRYNEQFF. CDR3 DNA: TGTGCCATCAGTGTGGACAGGTACAATGAGCAGTTCTTC.

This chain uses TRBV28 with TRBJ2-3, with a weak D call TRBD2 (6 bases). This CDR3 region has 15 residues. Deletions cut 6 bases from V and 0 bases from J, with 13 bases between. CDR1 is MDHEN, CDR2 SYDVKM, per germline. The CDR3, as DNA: TGTGCCAGCAGCACACCGGGACTCAGCACAGATACGCAGTATTTT. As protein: CASSTPGLSTDTQYF.

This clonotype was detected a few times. In DNA, the CDR3 is TGTGCCAGCTCACCACGGAGGGTGGGAGAGACCCAGTACTTC. Residues: CASSPRRVGETQYF. The V call is TRBV18, the J call TRBJ2-5; D may be TRBD2 (6 bases). V dropped 1 base and J dropped 4 bases, with 10 bases sitting between them. The CDR3 is made up of 14 amino acids. The V gene's germline CDR1 is KGHSH and CDR2 LQKENI.

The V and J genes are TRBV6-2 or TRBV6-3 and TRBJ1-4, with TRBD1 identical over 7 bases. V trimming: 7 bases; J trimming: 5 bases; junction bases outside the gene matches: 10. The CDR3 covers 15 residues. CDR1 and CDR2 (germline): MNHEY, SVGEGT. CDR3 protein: CASKDWDSKNEKLFF. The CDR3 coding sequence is TGTGCCAGCAAAGATTGGGACAGTAAGAATGAAAAACTGTTTTTT.

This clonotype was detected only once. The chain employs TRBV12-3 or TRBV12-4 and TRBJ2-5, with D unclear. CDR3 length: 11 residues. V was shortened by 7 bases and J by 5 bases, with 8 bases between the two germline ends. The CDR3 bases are TGTGCCAGCACCAATCTCGAGACCCAGTACTTC. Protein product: CASTNLETQYF.

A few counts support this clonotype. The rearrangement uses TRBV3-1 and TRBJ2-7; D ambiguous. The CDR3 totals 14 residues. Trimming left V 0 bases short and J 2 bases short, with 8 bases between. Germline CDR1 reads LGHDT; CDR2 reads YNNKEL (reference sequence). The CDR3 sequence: CASSQEVGTYEQYF. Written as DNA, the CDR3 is TGTGCCAGCAGCCAAGAGGTGGGGACCTACGAGCAGTACTTC.

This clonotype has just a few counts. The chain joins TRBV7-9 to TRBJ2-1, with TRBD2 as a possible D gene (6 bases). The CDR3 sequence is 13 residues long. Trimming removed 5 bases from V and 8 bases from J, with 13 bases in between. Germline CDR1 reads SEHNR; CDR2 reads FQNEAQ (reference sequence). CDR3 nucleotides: TGTGCCAGCAGCGCGGCCGGGACTTATGAGCAGTTCTTC. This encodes CASSAAGTYEQFF.

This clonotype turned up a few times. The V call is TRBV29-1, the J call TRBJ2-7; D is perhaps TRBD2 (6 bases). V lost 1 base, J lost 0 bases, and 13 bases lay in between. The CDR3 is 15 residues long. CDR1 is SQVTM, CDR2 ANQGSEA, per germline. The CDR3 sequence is CSVEGGEFTSYEQYF. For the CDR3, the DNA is TGCAGCGTTGAAGGGGGGGAGTTTACCTCCTACGAGCAGTACTTC.

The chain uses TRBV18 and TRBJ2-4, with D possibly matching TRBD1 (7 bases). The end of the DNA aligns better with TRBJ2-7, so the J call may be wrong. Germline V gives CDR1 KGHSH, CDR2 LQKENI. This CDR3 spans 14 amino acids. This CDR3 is CASSEGAGIGEQYF. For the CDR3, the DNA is TGTGCCAGCTCGGAGGGGGCCGGGATTGGCGAGCAGTACTTC.

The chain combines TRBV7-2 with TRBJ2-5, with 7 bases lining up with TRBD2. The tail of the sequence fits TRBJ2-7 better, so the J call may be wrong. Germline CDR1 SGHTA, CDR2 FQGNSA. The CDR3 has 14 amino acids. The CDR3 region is CASTIERGPHEQYF. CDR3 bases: TGTGCCAGCACCATTGAGCGGGGACCCCACGAGCAGTACTTC.

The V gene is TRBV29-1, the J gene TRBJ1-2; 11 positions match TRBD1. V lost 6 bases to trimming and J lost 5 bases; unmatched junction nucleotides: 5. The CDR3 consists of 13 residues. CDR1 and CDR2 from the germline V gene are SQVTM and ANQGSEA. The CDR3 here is CSVAGQGVYGYTF. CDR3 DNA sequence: TGCAGCGTCGCGGGACAGGGGGTATATGGCTACACCTTC.

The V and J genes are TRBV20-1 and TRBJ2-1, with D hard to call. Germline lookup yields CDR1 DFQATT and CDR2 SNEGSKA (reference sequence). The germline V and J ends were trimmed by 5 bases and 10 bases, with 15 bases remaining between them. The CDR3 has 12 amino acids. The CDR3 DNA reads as TGCAGTGCTGGAGTCTATTTCAGCGAGCAGTTCTTC. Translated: CSAGVYFSEQFF.